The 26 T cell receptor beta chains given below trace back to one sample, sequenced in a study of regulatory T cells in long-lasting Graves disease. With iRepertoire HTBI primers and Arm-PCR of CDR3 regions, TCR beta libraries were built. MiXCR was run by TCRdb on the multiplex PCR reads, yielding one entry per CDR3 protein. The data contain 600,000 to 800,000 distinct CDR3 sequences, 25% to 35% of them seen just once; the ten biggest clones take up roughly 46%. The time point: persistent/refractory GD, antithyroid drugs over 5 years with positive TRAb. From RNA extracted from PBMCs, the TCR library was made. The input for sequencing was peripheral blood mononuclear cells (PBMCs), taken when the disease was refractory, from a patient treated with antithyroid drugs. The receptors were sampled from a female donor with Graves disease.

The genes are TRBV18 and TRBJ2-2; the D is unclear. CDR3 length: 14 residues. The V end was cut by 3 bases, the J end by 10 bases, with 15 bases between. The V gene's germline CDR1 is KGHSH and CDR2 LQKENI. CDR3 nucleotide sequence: TGTGCCAGCTCACCCCTGATCAGCGAGACGGAGCTGTTTTTT. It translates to CASSPLISETELFF.

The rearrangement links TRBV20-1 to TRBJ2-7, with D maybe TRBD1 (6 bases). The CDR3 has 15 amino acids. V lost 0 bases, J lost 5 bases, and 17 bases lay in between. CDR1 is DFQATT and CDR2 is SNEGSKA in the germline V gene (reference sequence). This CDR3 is CSARDTRRGRHEQYF. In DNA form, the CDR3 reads TGCAGTGCTAGAGATACCCGCAGGGGTCGGCACGAGCAGTACTTC.

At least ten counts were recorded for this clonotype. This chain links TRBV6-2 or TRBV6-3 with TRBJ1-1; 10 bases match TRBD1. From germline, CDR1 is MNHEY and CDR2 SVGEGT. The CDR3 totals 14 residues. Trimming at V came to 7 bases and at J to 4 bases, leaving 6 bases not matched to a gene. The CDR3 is CASTRDRGSTEAFF. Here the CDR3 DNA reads TGTGCCAGCACTAGGGACAGGGGAAGCACTGAAGCTTTCTTT.

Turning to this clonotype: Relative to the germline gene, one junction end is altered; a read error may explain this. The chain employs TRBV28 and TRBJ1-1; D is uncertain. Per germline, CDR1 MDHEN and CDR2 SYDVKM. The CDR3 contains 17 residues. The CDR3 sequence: CASSPGSVARMNTEAFF. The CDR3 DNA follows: TGTGCCAGCAGCCCGGGGTCAGTTGCTCGAATGAACACTGAGGCTTTCTTT.

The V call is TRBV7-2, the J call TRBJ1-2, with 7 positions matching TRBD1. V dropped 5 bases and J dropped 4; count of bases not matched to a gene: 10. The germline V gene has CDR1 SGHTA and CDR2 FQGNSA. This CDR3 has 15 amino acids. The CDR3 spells CASSGFRTGVYGYTF. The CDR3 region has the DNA TGTGCCAGCAGCGGATTCAGGACAGGCGTCTATGGCTACACCTTC.

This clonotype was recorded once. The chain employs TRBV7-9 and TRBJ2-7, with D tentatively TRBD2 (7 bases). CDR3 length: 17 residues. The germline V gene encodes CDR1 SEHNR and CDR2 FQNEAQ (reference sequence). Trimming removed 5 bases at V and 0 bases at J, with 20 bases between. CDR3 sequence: CASSPLGGGFPSYEQYF. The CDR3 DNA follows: TGTGCCAGCAGCCCTCTAGGGGGGGGGTTCCCCTCCTACGAGCAGTACTTC. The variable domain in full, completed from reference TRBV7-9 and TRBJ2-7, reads DTGVSQNPRHKITKRGQNVTFRCDPISEHNRLYWYRQTLGQGPEFLTYFQNEAQLEKSRLLSDRFSAERPKGSFSTLEIQRTEQGDSAMYLCASSPLGGGFPSYEQYFGPGTRLTVT.

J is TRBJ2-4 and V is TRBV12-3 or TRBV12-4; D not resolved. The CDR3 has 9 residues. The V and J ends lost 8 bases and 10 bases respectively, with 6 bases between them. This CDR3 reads CASRAIQYF. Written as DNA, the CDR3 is TGTGCCAGCCGAGCAATTCAGTACTTC.

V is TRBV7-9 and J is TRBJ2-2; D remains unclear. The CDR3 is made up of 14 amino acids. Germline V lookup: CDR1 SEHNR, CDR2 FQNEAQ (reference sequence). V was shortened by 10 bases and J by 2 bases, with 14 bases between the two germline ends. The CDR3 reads CATQKAGNTGELFF. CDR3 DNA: TGTGCCACCCAAAAGGCCGGAAACACCGGGGAGCTGTTTTTT.

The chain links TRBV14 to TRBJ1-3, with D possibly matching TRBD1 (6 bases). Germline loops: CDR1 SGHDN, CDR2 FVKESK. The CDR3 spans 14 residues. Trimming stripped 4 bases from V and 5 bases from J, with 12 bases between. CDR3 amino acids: CASSLDRSRNTIYF. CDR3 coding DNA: TGTGCCAGCAGCCTTGACAGGTCTCGAAACACCATATATTTT.

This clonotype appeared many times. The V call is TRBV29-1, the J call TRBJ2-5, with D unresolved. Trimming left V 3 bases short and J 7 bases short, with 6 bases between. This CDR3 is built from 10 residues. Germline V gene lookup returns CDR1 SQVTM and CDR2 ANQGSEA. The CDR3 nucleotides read TGCAGCGTTGACGTCGGGACCCAGTACTTC. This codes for CSVDVGTQYF.

CDR3 in amino acids: CASSQDEETSGTETQYF. DNA for the CDR3: TGTGCCAGCAGCCAAGATGAGGAGACTAGCGGGACGGAGACCCAGTACTTC. The rearrangement joins TRBV4-2 to TRBJ2-5; 11 nucleotides match TRBD2. The CDR3 is 17 amino acids. Looked up from germline, CDR1 is LGHNA and CDR2 is YNFKEQ. V trimming: 0 bases; J trimming: 5 bases; junction bases outside the gene matches: 8.

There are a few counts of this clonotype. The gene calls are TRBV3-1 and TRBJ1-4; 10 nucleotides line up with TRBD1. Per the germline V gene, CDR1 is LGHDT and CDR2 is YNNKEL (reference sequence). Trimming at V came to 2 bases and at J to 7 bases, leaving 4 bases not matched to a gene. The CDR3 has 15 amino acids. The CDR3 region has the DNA TGTGCCAGCAGCCAACTGGGGGACAGGGGTGAAAAACTGTTTTTT. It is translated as CASSQLGDRGEKLFF.

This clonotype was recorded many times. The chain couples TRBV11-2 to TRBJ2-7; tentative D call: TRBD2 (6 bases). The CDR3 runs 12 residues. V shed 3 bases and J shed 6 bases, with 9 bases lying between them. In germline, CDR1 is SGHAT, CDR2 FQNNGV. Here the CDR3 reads CASSLRRGEQYF. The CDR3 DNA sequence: TGTGCCAGCAGCTTGAGGCGGGGCGAGCAGTACTTC.

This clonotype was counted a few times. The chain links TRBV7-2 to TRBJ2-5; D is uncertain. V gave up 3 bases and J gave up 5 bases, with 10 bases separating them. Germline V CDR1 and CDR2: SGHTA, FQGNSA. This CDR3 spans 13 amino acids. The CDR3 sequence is CASSFHRRETQYF. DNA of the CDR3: TGTGCCAGCAGCTTCCATCGGCGGGAGACCCAGTACTTC.

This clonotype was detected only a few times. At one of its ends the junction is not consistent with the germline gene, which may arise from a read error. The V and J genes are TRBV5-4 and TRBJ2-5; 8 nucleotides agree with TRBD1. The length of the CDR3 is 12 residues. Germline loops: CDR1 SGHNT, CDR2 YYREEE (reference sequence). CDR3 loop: CASSKDRAVVGF. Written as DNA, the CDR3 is TGTGCCAGCAGCAAGGACAGGGCGGTCGTGGGTTTC.

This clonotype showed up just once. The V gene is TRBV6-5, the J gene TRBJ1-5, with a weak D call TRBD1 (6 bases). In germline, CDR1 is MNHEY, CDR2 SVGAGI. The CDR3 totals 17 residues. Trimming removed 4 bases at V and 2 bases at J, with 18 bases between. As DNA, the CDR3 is TGTGCCAGCAGTTCCTGGACTACCCCAGGGGGCAATCAGCCCCAGCATTTT. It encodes CASSSWTTPGGNQPQHF.

CDR3 sequence reads: CASSLVAGPSTEAFF. CDR3 coding DNA: TGTGCCAGCAGCTTAGTTGCAGGGCCAAGCACTGAAGCTTTCTTT. The chain employs TRBV7-2 and TRBJ1-1; perhaps TRBD1 as D (5 bases). This CDR3 is built from 15 residues. Germline V lookup: CDR1 SGHTA, CDR2 FQGNSA. V was shortened by 1 base and J by 4 bases, with 13 bases between the two germline ends. The variable domain in full, completed from reference TRBV7-2 and TRBJ1-1, reads GAGVSQSPSNKVTEKGKDVELRCDPISGHTALYWYRQSLGQGLEFLIYFQGNSAPDKSGLPSDRFSAERTGGSVSTLTIQRTQQEDSAVYLCASSLVAGPSTEAFFGQGTRLTVV.

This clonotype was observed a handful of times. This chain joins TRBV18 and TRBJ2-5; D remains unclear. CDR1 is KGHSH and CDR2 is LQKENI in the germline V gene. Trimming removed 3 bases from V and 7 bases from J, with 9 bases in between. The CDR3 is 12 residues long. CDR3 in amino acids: CASSPPDGTQYF. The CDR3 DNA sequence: TGTGCCAGCTCACCGCCGGACGGGACCCAGTACTTC.

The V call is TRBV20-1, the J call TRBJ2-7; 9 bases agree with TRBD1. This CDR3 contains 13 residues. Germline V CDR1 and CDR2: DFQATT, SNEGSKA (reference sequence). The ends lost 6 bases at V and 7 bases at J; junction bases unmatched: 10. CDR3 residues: CSATEGTGREQYF. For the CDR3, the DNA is TGCAGTGCCACGGAGGGGACAGGGAGAGAGCAGTACTTC.

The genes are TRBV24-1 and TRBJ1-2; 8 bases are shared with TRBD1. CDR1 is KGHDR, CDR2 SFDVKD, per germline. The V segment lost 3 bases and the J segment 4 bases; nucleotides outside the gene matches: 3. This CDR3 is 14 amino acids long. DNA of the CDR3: TGTGCCACCAGTGATCGGGACAGGCGCTATGGCTACACCTTC. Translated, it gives CATSDRDRRYGYTF.

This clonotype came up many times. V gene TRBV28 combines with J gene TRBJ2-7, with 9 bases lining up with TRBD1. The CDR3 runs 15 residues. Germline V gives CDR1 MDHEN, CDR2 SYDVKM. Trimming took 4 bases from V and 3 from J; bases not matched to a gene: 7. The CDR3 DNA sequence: TGTGCCAGCAGTTCACGGGACAGGGTTGTCTACGAGCAGTACTTC. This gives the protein CASSSRDRVVYEQYF.

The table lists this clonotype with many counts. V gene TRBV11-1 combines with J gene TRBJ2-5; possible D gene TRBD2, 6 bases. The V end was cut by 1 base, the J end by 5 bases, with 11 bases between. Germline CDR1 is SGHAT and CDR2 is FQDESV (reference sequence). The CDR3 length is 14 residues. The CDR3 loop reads CASSLDGRSETQYF. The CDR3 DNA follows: TGTGCCAGCAGCTTAGACGGGAGATCGGAGACCCAGTACTTC.

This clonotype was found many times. The CDR3 reads CASSLSAPYGYTF. The CDR3 DNA follows: TGCGCCAGCAGCTTGTCCGCTCCCTATGGCTACACCTTC. The chain has TRBV5-1 and TRBJ1-2; D unresolved. CDR1 and CDR2 from the germline V gene are SGHRS and YFSETQ. V was pared by 1 base and J by 4 bases, with 8 bases between. The CDR3 totals 13 residues.

The CDR3 loop is CASSHQTGGYSTGELFF. The CDR3 DNA is TGTGCCAGCAGCCACCAGACTGGGGGGTACAGCACCGGGGAGCTGTTTTTT. The chain couples TRBV6-2 or TRBV6-3 to TRBJ2-2, with D maybe TRBD2 (6 bases). The CDR3 has 17 residues. With 6 bases removed from V and 4 bases from J, the gap between germline ends came to 21 bases. Germline V gene data show CDR1 as MNHEY and CDR2 as SVGEGT.

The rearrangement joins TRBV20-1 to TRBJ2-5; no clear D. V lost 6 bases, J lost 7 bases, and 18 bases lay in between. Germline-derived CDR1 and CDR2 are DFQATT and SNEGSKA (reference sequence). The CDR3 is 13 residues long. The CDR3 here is CSAVPATYGTQYF. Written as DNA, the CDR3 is TGCAGTGCAGTCCCAGCGACCTACGGGACCCAGTACTTC.

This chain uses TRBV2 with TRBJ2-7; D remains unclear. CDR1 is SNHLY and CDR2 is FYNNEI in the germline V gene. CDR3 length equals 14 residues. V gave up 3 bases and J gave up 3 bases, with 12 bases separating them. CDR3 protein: CASSERRPFYEQYF. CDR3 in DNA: TGTGCCAGCAGTGAGCGGCGGCCATTCTACGAGCAGTACTTC. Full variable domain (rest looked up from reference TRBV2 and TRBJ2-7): EPEVTQTPSHQVTQMGQEVILRCVPISNHLYFYWYRQILGQKVEFLVSFYNNEISEKSEIFDDQFSVERPDGSNFTLKIRSTKLEDSAMYFCASSERRPFYEQYFGPGTRLTVT.